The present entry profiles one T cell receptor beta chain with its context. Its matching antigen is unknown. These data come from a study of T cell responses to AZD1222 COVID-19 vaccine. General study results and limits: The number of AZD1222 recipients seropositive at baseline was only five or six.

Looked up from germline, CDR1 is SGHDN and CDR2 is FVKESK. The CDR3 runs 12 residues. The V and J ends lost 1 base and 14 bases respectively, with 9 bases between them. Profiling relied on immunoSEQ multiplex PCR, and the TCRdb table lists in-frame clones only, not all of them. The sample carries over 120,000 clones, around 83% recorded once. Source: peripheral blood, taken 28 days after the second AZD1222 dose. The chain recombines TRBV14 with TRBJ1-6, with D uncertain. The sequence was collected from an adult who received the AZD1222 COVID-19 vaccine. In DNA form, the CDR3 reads TGTGCCAGCAGCCAAGGTCTCCGCTCCCTCCACTTT. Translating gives CASSQGLRSLHF.